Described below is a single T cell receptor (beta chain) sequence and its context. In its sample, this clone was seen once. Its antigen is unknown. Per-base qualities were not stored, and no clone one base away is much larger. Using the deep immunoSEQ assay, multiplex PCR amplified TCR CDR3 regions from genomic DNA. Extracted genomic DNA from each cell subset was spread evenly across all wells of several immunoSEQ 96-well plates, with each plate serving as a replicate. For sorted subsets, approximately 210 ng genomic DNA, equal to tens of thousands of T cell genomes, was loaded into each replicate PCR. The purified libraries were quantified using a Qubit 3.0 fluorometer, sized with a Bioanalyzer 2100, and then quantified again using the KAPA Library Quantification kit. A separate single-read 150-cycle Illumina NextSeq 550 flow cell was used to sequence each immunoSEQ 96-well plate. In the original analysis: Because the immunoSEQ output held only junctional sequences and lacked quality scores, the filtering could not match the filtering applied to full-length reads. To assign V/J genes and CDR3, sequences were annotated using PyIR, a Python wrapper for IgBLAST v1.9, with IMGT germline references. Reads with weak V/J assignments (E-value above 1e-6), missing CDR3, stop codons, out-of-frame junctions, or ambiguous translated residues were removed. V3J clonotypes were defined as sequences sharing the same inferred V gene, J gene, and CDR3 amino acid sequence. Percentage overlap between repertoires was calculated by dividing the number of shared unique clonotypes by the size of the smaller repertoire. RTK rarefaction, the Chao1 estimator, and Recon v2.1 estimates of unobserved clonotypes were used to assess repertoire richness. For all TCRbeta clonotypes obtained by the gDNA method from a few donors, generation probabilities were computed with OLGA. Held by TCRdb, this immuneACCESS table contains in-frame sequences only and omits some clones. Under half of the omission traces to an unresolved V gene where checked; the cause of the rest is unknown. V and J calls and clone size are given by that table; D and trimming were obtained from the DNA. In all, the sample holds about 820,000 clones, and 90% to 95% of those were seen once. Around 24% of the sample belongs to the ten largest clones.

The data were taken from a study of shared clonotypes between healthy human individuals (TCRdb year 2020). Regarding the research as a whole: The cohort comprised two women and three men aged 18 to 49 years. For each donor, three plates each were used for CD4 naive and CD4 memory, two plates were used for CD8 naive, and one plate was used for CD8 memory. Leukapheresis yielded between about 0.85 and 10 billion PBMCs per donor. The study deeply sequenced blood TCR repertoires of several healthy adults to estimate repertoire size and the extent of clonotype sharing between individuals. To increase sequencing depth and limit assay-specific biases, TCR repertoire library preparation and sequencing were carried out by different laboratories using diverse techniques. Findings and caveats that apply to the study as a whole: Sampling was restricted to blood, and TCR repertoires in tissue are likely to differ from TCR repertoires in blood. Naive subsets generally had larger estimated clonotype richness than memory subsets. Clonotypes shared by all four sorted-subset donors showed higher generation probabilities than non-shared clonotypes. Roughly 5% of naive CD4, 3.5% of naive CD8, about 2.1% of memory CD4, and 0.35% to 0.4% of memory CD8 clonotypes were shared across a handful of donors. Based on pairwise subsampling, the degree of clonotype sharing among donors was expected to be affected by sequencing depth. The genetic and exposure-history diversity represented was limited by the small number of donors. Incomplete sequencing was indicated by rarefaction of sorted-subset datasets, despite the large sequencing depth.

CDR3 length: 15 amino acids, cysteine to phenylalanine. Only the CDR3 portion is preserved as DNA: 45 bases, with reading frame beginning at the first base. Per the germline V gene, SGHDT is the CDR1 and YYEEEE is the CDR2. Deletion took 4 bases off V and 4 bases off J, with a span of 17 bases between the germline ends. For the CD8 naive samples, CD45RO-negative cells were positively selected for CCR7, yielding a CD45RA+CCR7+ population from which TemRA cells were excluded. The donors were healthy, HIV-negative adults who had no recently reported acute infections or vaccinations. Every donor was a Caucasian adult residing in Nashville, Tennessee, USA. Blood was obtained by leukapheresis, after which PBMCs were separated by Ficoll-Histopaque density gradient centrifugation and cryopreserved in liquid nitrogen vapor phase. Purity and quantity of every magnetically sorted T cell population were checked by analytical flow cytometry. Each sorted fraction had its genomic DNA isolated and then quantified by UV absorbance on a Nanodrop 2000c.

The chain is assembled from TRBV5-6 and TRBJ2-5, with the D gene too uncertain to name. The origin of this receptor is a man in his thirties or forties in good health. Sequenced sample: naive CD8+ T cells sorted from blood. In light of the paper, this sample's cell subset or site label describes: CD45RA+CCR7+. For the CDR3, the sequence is CASSPERGWGETQYF. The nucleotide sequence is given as TGTGCCAGCAGCCCCGAGCGAGGTTGGGGAGAGACCCAGTACTTC.